This note documents a single T cell receptor beta chain sequence. The antigen is not known. This record comes from a study of CD8 T cells in ankylosing spondylitis. General study findings and limits: In ankylosing spondylitis blood, a motif of about eight highly homologous TCR beta variants appeared characteristic. The disease-linked clones had a CD8+ phenotype and low blood frequencies. Clones tied to disease were said to be significantly enriched in matched ankylosing spondylitis synovial fluid. Earlier studies detected some motif variants in reactive arthritis synovial fluid and blood.

Trimming pared 3 bases from V and 9 bases from J, leaving 14 bases between. Germline CDR1 and CDR2: SGHDN and FVKESK. The CDR3 runs to 14 residues. Libraries of TCR beta came from quantitative 5'-RACE with molecular barcodes. MiXCR was run by TCRdb on the 5' RACE reads, yielding one entry per CDR3 protein. The sample gives about 540,000 distinct CDR3 sequences, 10% to 15% of which show up once; around 6.8% is in the top ten. The chain joins TRBV14 to TRBJ2-2; D is ambiguous. The clonotype originates from a male donor with ankylosing spondylitis. Sequenced: blood, either unsorted or a sorted T cell fraction (not recorded which). The CDR3 protein is CASSHPPAGWELFF. CDR3 coding DNA: TGTGCCAGCAGCCACCCGCCGGCCGGCTGGGAGCTGTTTTTT.